The 31 T cell receptor beta chains below were found in one sample sequenced in a study of graft-versus-host responses after intestinal transplantation. Which antigens these TCRs recognize remains unknown. TCRdb keeps only in-frame clones here, not all; method: immunoSEQ multiplex PCR. The sample lists roughly 110,000 clones; about nine tenths were seen once. Specimen: unstimulated CD4+ T cells sorted from spleen or lymph node cells, collected before transplant. These receptors came from a human donor who was the organ donor for an intestinal transplant.

The chain combines TRBV7-2 with TRBJ2-7; 14 bases agree with TRBD2. Germline-derived CDR1 and CDR2 are SGHTA and FQGNSA. This CDR3 spans 16 amino acids. The ends lost 6 bases at V and 0 bases at J; junction bases unmatched: 4. CDR3 DNA sequence: TGTGCCAGCAGTAGGACTAGCGGGGGGATCTCCTACGAGCAGTACTTC. As protein: CASSRTSGGISYEQYF.

Here the CDR3 reads CASSLGSGRAMETQYF. CDR3 DNA: TGTGCCAGCAGCTTAGGCAGCGGGAGGGCCATGGAGACCCAGTACTTC. V is TRBV11-3 and J is TRBJ2-5; 10 positions match TRBD2. Trimming removed 1 base from V and 5 bases from J; junction bases left unmatched: 7. Germline V gene sequence: CDR1 SGHNT, CDR2 YENEEA. There are 16 residues in the CDR3.

The V and J genes are TRBV7-2 and TRBJ2-7, with a possible D match to TRBD1 (6 bases). Germline lookup yields CDR1 SGHTA and CDR2 FQGNSA. V shed 3 bases and J shed 7 bases, with 13 bases lying between them. CDR3 length: 13 residues. The DNA of the CDR3 is TGTGCCAGCAGCTTTTCTAGAGGGGGAGAGCAGTACTTC. Residues: CASSFSRGGEQYF.

The chain links TRBV5-4 to TRBJ1-1; 8 nucleotides line up with TRBD1. V dropped 0 bases and J dropped 6; count of bases not matched to a gene: 4. The CDR3 sequence is 14 residues long. Germline V gives CDR1 SGHNT, CDR2 YYREEE (reference sequence). The CDR3 loop reads CASSLGQGPPEAFF. In DNA form, the CDR3 reads TGTGCCAGCAGCTTGGGACAGGGGCCCCCTGAAGCTTTCTTT. Looking up the rest from reference TRBV5-4 and TRBJ1-1 gives the full variable domain: ETGVTQSPTHLIKTRGQQVTLRCSSQSGHNTVSWYQQALGQGPQFIFQYYREEENGRGNFPPRFSGLQFPNYSSELNVNALELDDSALYLCASSLGQGPPEAFFGQGTRLTVV.

This clone appeared a single time. This sequence joins TRBV5-4 and TRBJ1-5; TRBD1 matches at 9 bases. This CDR3 spans 15 amino acids. V was pared by 3 bases and J by 3 bases, with 4 bases of the junction left unmatched. Germline values: CDR1 SGHNT, CDR2 YYREEE (reference sequence). CDR3 nucleotides: TGTGCCAGCAGCTACGGGACAGGGACCAATCAGCCCCAGCATTTT. Its protein is CASSYGTGTNQPQHF.

The sample holds one count of this clone. The rearrangement uses TRBV18 and TRBJ2-2; maybe TRBD1 (5 bases). The CDR3 is 15 residues long. Trimming shortened V by 4 bases and J by 0 bases, and 9 bases separated the two germline ends. Germline loops: CDR1 KGHSH, CDR2 LQKENI. The CDR3 loop reads CASSRQGPNTGELFF. The CDR3, as DNA: TGTGCCAGCTCACGGCAGGGTCCGAACACCGGGGAGCTGTTTTTT.

The V gene is TRBV6-5, the J gene TRBJ1-5; maybe TRBD1 (6 bases). Germline CDR1 reads MNHEY; CDR2 reads SVGAGI. The V and J ends lost 3 bases and 6 bases respectively, with 12 bases between them. The CDR3 sequence is 14 residues long. DNA for the CDR3: TGTGCCAGCAGTTATCGTCAGGGGTCTCAGCCCCAGCATTTT. It is translated as CASSYRQGSQPQHF.

This rearrangement joins TRBV5-6 to TRBJ1-1; possible D gene TRBD1, 5 bases. This CDR3 spans 14 amino acids. The V end lost 3 bases, the J end lost 5 bases, and 14 bases lay between the germline ends. Looked up from germline, CDR1 is SGHDT and CDR2 is YYEEEE. In nucleotides, the CDR3 is TGTGCCAGCAGCTCCTGGGGGGTATGGACTGAAGCTTTCTTT. Its translation is CASSSWGVWTEAFF.

The V call is TRBV7-2, the J call TRBJ2-3; D is tentatively TRBD1 or TRBD2 (7 bases each). Trimming removed 0 bases at V and 8 bases at J, with 18 bases between. The CDR3 consists of 16 residues. Germline-derived CDR1 and CDR2 are SGHTA and FQGNSA. CDR3 loop: CASSLAPSGQAGTQYF. The CDR3, as DNA: TGTGCCAGCAGCTTAGCCCCTAGCGGACAGGCCGGTACGCAGTATTTT.

The chain uses TRBV30 and TRBJ1-3, with TRBD1 identical over 7 bases. Germline V lookup: CDR1 GTSNPN, CDR2 SVGIG (reference sequence). The CDR3 contains 14 residues. V gave up 0 bases and J gave up 4 bases; unmatched junction bases: 3. CDR3 sequence (DNA): TGTGCCTGGAGTGTCGGGACAGCCGGAAACACCATATATTTT. Encoded protein: CAWSVGTAGNTIYF.

This chain uses TRBV5-4 with TRBJ2-5; 8 bases are shared with TRBD2. Germline V lookup: CDR1 SGHNT, CDR2 YYREEE (reference sequence). The CDR3 extends over 16 amino acids. The trim removed 3 bases at V and 2 bases at J, leaving 9 bases unmatched. As DNA, the CDR3 is TGTGCCAGCAGCTCCCCGGGACTAGGGACGCAAGAGACCCAGTACTTC. This translates into CASSSPGLGTQETQYF. Using reference TRBV5-4 and TRBJ2-5 for the parts outside the CDR3, the full variable domain is ETGVTQSPTHLIKTRGQQVTLRCSSQSGHNTVSWYQQALGQGPQFIFQYYREEENGRGNFPPRFSGLQFPNYSSELNVNALELDDSALYLCASSSPGLGTQETQYFGPGTRLLVL.

V usage is TRBV10-2 and J usage is TRBJ1-1, with D unresolved. V was clipped by 7 bases and J by 1 base, with 10 bases between them. This CDR3 spans 13 amino acids. Germline values: CDR1 WSHSY, CDR2 SAAADI. CDR3 amino acids: CASMENGNTEAFF. CDR3 bases: TGCGCCAGCATGGAAAACGGGAACACTGAAGCTTTCTTT.

This clone was detected once. The chain couples TRBV7-3 to TRBJ2-7; D unresolved. The V end was cut by 5 bases, the J end by 4 bases, with 15 bases between. From germline, CDR1 is SGHTA and CDR2 FQGTGA. The length of the CDR3 is 14 residues. The CDR3 nucleotides read TGTGCCAGCAGCCCCGCCCCCAGGCAGTACGAGCAGTACTTC. This sequence encodes CASSPAPRQYEQYF.

The J gene is TRBJ1-3, the V gene TRBV6-6, with D perhaps matching TRBD1 (5 bases). V was cut by 2 bases and J by 4 bases, with 9 bases left in between. The CDR3 is 14 amino acids. Germline CDR1 and CDR2: MNHNY and SVGAGI (reference sequence). In DNA, the CDR3 is TGTGCCAGCAGTTACGTAGCAGGGGGAAACACCATATATTTT. Residues: CASSYVAGGNTIYF.

The chain couples TRBV10-3 to TRBJ1-2, with D tentatively TRBD1 (5 bases). The CDR3 consists of 14 residues. CDR1 is ENHRY and CDR2 is SYGVKD in the germline V gene. Trimming took off 5 bases at V and 8 bases at J, with 18 bases between the two ends. The CDR3 nucleotides are TGTGCCATCAGTCCAGGGATTCAGTTGGAGGGCTACACCTTC. As protein: CAISPGIQLEGYTF.

This clone was picked up a small number of times. The chain links TRBV7-2 to TRBJ2-3, with D possibly being TRBD1 (6 bases). The CDR3 extends over 14 amino acids. V was trimmed by 2 bases and J by 4 bases, leaving 10 bases between them. Germline V gives CDR1 SGHTA, CDR2 FQGNSA. CDR3 bases: TGTGCCAGCAGCTTAAACAGGGCCCCAGATACGCAGTATTTT. It codes for CASSLNRAPDTQYF. Full variable domain (rest looked up from reference TRBV7-2 and TRBJ2-3): GAGVSQSPSNKVTEKGKDVELRCDPISGHTALYWYRQSLGQGLEFLIYFQGNSAPDKSGLPSDRFSAERTGGSVSTLTIQRTQQEDSAVYLCASSLNRAPDTQYFGPGTRLTVL.

The chain couples TRBV6-4 to TRBJ1-4, with a tentative D call TRBD1 (5 bases). V was trimmed by 8 bases and J by 0 bases, leaving 7 bases between them. From germline, CDR1 is MRHNA and CDR2 SNTAGT. The CDR3 totals 13 residues. CDR3 protein: CASWGTTNEKLFF. The DNA of the CDR3 is TGTGCCAGCTGGGGCACAACTAATGAAAAACTGTTTTTT.

V gene TRBV2 combines with J gene TRBJ2-2; the D gene is possibly TRBD2 (5 bases). Germline V gives CDR1 SNHLY, CDR2 FYNNEI. V was clipped by 7 bases and J by 4 bases, with 10 bases between them. The CDR3 spans 13 residues. This CDR3 is CASIRRSTGELFF. The CDR3 nucleotides are TGTGCCAGCATACGGAGGAGCACCGGGGAGCTGTTTTTT.

The chain recombines TRBV28 with TRBJ2-7, with D possibly TRBD1 on 5 matching bases. The germline V gene has CDR1 MDHEN and CDR2 SYDVKM. The length of the CDR3 is 14 residues. Between the trimmed V and J ends, which lost 2 bases and 2 bases, there was a span of 10 bases. The CDR3 is CASSLSGRAYEQYF. DNA for the CDR3: TGTGCCAGCAGTTTAAGTGGCAGGGCCTACGAGCAGTACTTC. The full variable domain, completed using reference TRBV28 and TRBJ2-7, is DVKVTQSSRYLVKRTGEKVFLECVQDMDHENMFWYRQDPGLGLRLIYFSYDVKMKEKGDIPEGYSVSREKKERFSLILESASTNQTSMYLCASSLSGRAYEQYFGPGTRLTVT.

This chain uses TRBV10-3 with TRBJ2-1; D perhaps matches TRBD2 (5 bases). V was shortened by 3 bases and J by 9 bases, with 15 bases between the two germline ends. Germline V CDR1 and CDR2: ENHRY, SYGVKD. The CDR3 totals 14 residues. CDR3 amino acids: CAISDSSRHFEQFF. CDR3 in DNA: TGTGCCATCAGTGACTCTAGCAGGCACTTTGAGCAGTTCTTC.

This clone has more than one count but fewer than ten. This rearrangement joins TRBV6-4 to TRBJ1-2; a possible D gene is TRBD1 (5 bases). CDR3 size: 12 residues. The V end was cut by 4 bases, the J end by 6 bases, with 9 bases between. Germline loops: CDR1 MRHNA, CDR2 SNTAGT. The DNA of the CDR3 is TGTGCCAGCAGTGTAAGAGGGGATGGCTACACCTTC. The encoded protein is CASSVRGDGYTF.

This rearrangement joins TRBV5-1 to TRBJ2-1, with 11 bases fitting TRBD2. V was pared by 3 bases and J by 5 bases, with 10 bases of the junction left unmatched. The CDR3 runs 17 residues. Looked up from germline, CDR1 is SGHRS and CDR2 is YFSETQ. CDR3 residues: CASSSPGGTSGHNEQFF. Here the CDR3 DNA reads TGCGCCAGCAGCTCGCCGGGGGGGACTAGCGGTCACAATGAGCAGTTCTTC.

The J gene is TRBJ1-2, the V gene TRBV6-6; 7 nucleotides align to TRBD1. The CDR3 is made up of 13 amino acids. Per the germline V gene, CDR1 is MNHNY and CDR2 is SVGAGI (reference sequence). Germline trimming cut 2 bases from V and 8 bases from J; bases unmatched to any gene: 5. The CDR3 nucleotides are TGTGCCAGCAGTTACAGTCAGGGGGGAGGCTACACCTTC. It encodes CASSYSQGGGYTF.

The rearrangement joins TRBV9 to TRBJ2-3; D is uncertain. The CDR3 extends over 13 amino acids. Germline V CDR1 and CDR2: SGDLS, YYNGEE. Between the trimmed V and J ends, which lost 3 bases and 0 bases, there was a span of 5 bases. CDR3 sequence reads: CASSALSTDTQYF. CDR3 nucleotide sequence: TGTGCCAGCAGCGCTTTAAGCACAGATACGCAGTATTTT.

This chain connects TRBV19 to TRBJ1-5, with D maybe TRBD1 (6 bases). CDR3 length: 15 residues. Germline V gene data show CDR1 as LNHDA and CDR2 as SQIVND (reference sequence). V shed 4 bases and J shed 0 bases, with 10 bases lying between them. The CDR3 spells CASSTLQGSNQPQHF. The CDR3 coding sequence is TGTGCCAGTAGTACCCTACAGGGTAGCAATCAGCCCCAGCATTTT. The full variable domain, with the rest looked up from reference TRBV19 and TRBJ1-5, is DGGITQSPKYLFRKEGQNVTLSCEQNLNHDAMYWYRQDPGQGLRLIYYSQIVNDFQKGDIAEGYSVSREKKESFPLTVTSAQKNPTAFYLCASSTLQGSNQPQHFGDGTRLSIL.

J is TRBJ1-2 and V is TRBV6-4; the D is unclear. The CDR3 totals 13 residues. Germline CDR1 and CDR2: MRHNA and SNTAGT. The V and J ends lost 2 bases and 4 bases respectively, with 8 bases between them. The DNA for the CDR3 is TGTGCCAGCAGTGACCCAACCTTCTATGGCTACACCTTC. Translating it yields CASSDPTFYGYTF.

The chain carries TRBV27 and TRBJ1-1; the D is unclear. From germline, CDR1 is MNHEY and CDR2 SMNVEV (reference sequence). The CDR3 spans 11 residues. V lost 6 bases and J 1 base, leaving 3 bases between the germline ends. The CDR3 DNA reads TGTGCCAGCAGGGGGAACACTGAAGCTTTCTTT. Translation: CASRGNTEAFF.

The J gene is TRBJ2-3, the V gene TRBV9; D unclear. Per germline, CDR1 SGDLS and CDR2 YYNGEE. V was trimmed by 0 bases and J by 0 bases, leaving 5 bases between them. The CDR3 is 14 amino acids. CDR3 nucleotides: TGTGCCAGCAGCGTAGACTATAGCACAGATACGCAGTATTTT. This gives the protein CASSVDYSTDTQYF.

The chain recombines TRBV5-6 with TRBJ1-3; D remains unclear. CDR1 SGHDT and CDR2 YYEEEE come from the germline V gene. V was clipped by 3 bases and J by 0 bases, with 10 bases between them. CDR3 length equals 15 residues. CDR3 region: CASSSPRISGNTIYF. CDR3 DNA sequence: TGTGCCAGCAGCTCTCCCCGGATCTCTGGAAACACCATATATTTT.

This chain uses TRBV19 with TRBJ2-5; D is tentatively TRBD1 or TRBD2 (6 bases each). The V gene's germline CDR1 is LNHDA and CDR2 SQIVND (reference sequence). The V and J ends lost 7 bases and 5 bases respectively, with 14 bases between them. This CDR3 comprises 13 residues. The CDR3 region has the DNA TGTGCCAGTAATTGGGGGGCAGGGGAGACCCAGTACTTC. Translation: CASNWGAGETQYF.

The gene calls are TRBV4-1 and TRBJ1-4, with a possible D match to TRBD1 (5 bases). V dropped 4 bases and J dropped 2 bases, with 17 bases sitting between them. Germline assignment: CDR1 MGHRA and CDR2 YSYEKL. This CDR3 spans 17 amino acids. The CDR3 DNA reads TGCGCCAGCAGCCCTACCGGGGGAATGGCGACTAATGAAAAACTGTTTTTT. This codes for CASSPTGGMATNEKLFF.